This TCR beta chain was captured by sequencing in a study of cytomegalovirus exposure and HLA in healthy donors. The PCR employed 60 Vbeta primers together with 13 Jbeta primers. The method was immunoSEQ multiplex PCR; TCRdb's version includes in-frame clones alone and lacks a portion of them. The table has fewer than 100,000 clones, approximately 72% seen once. The CDR3 spans 13 residues. The V gene end was trimmed by 8 bases and the J gene end by 2 bases; junction bases not matched to a gene: 5. In germline, CDR1 is PRHDT, CDR2 FYEKMQ (reference sequence). The V and J genes are TRBV13 and TRBJ2-7; 8 positions match TRBD1. Source material: PBMCs. This TCR was sampled from a man aged 35-49 years in good health and CMV-seropositive. This CDR3 reads CASVRTGTYEQYF. CDR3 DNA sequence: TGTGCCAGCGTCAGGACAGGGACCTACGAGCAGTACTTC.